This T cell receptor beta chain was obtained from a study of CD8 T cells in ankylosing spondylitis. Making the TCR beta libraries involved quantitative 5'-RACE with molecular barcodes. TCRdb fed the 5' RACE reads into MiXCR, producing one record per CDR3 protein. The data hold 800,000 to 900,000 distinct CDR3 sequences, with roughly 10% observed a single time. Points from the study as a whole: Significant enrichment of disease-linked clones was reported in matched ankylosing spondylitis synovial fluid. Past research had described some motif variants in reactive arthritis synovial fluid and blood. Seven or eight highly homologous variants formed a TCR beta motif that appeared characteristic of ankylosing spondylitis blood.

V lost 2 bases to trimming and J lost 3 bases, with 10 bases between them. This CDR3 is 15 amino acids long. Germline V gene lookup returns CDR1 MNHEY and CDR2 SMNVEV (reference sequence). This clonotype was seen a handful of times. Its cognate antigen is unknown. This sequence originates from a male donor with ankylosing spondylitis. The sample comprised blood, either unsorted or a sorted T cell fraction (not recorded which). This chain joins TRBV27 and TRBJ2-2; D is perhaps TRBD1 (6 bases). The CDR3 nucleotides read TGTGCCAGCAGTTTAAAGGGACATGACACCGGGGAGCTGTTTTTT. This gives the protein CASSLKGHDTGELFF.